This T cell receptor (beta chain) came from a study of T cells in Graves' hyperthyroidism and ophthalmopathy. The CDR3 sequence is 13 residues long. V shed 6 bases and J 7 bases; nucleotides not matched to a gene: 9. CDR1 and CDR2 (germline): DFQATT, SNEGSKA (reference sequence). This clonotype was detected only a few times. TCR beta CDR3 regions were amplified from RNA transcripts. During a first-round RT-PCR of the TCR CDR3, the HTBI primer set was used. In TCRdb, the multiplex PCR reads were re-called with MiXCR into one record per CDR3 protein. Of 450,000 to 600,000 distinct CDR3 sequences listed, 20% were seen once; the top ten hold around 50%.

This chain joins TRBV20-1 and TRBJ2-1, with TRBD1 matching over 7 bases. This receptor was identified in a man aged 35-49 years with Graves' ophthalmopathy. Sequencing used blood. Here the CDR3 DNA reads TGCAGTGCGGAACCGACAGGGTGGAATGAGCAGTTCTTC. This gives the protein CSAEPTGWNEQFF.